This T cell receptor (beta chain) was found in a study of blood T cell repertoires in COVID-19. Overall study context: Acute-phase and convalescent COVID-19 samples originated in the United States, Italy and Spain. T cells, B-cell-depleted T cells, or PBMCs provided the cDNA or gDNA that served as material.

Study processing details: The authors estimated nucleated cell counts from reference gene primer amplification. This table comes from immunoSEQ multiplex PCR, and its TCRdb copy is limited to in-frame clones, with some not included. From that table come the V and J calls and clone size; the DNA was used to work out D and trimming. The sample has about 150,000 clones, 75% to 90% seen once. This clone was counted a single time. The TCR originated in a man older than 75 with acute or convalescent COVID-19. Material: peripheral blood.

CDR3 loop: CASSQEKLPGPNANYGYTF. The CDR3 nucleotides read TGTGCCAGCAGCCAAGAAAAGCTCCCAGGGCCGAACGCAAACTATGGCTACACCTTC. V is TRBV3-1 (or the pseudogene TRBV3-2) and J is TRBJ1-2, with TRBD1 as a possible D gene (5 bases). The V end lost 0 bases, the J end lost 2 bases, and 22 bases lay between the germline ends. From germline, CDR1 is LGHDT and CDR2 YNNKEL (reference sequence). This CDR3 comprises 19 residues.